This is a list of T cell receptor beta chains from one sample in a study of OX40 agonist ivuxolimab in advanced cancers. This table comes from immunoSEQ multiplex PCR, and its TCRdb copy is limited to in-frame clones, with some not included. The profile shows some 50,000 clones, over 65% of them singletons. The source material was CD4+ or CD8+ T cells sorted from blood, sampled in a trial of the OX40 agonist ivuxolimab. Every receptor here comes from an adult with an advanced solid tumor such as melanoma, head and neck, liver or kidney cancer. Both conserved end residues are part of each CDR3. Fields, in order: CDR3 protein, CDR3 DNA, clone size, V gene, D gene, J gene. A D gene is named only where the DNA matches it firmly. Some rows mark clone size as missing; the rest say once, few, many or name a class of expanded clone.

CASSGGDLNTEAFF | TGTGCCAGCAGTGGAGGGGACCTGAACACTGAAGCTTTCTTT | few | TRBV28 | - | TRBJ1-1
CASSVNSRNTIYF | TGTGCCAGCAGCGTAAACAGTAGAAACACCATATATTTT | once | TRBV9 | - | TRBJ1-3
CASSVDPNQPQHF | TGTGCCAGCAGCGTCGACCCCAATCAGCCCCAGCATTTT | - | TRBV5-4 | - | TRBJ1-5
CASSQNTGANTEAFF | TGTGCCAGCAGCCAAAATACAGGGGCCAACACTGAAGCTTTCTTT | - | TRBV11-3 | TRBD1 | TRBJ1-1
CASSFAGEETQYF | TGCGCCAGCAGCTTCGCAGGGGAAGAGACCCAGTACTTC | - | TRBV5-1 | - | TRBJ2-5
CAISGGTGRDNSPLHF | TGTGCCATCAGTGGCGGGACGGGGCGGGATAATTCACCCCTCCACTTT | - | TRBV10-3 | - | TRBJ1-6
CSVEARKIGLSYGYTF | TGCAGCGTTGAAGCGAGAAAGATTGGGCTATCCTATGGCTACACCTTC | - | TRBV29-1 | - | TRBJ1-2
CASSIGGEKPQHF | TGTGCCAGTAGTATCGGGGGAGAAAAGCCCCAGCATTTT | once | TRBV19 | - | TRBJ1-5
CASSYSEGWNQPQHF | TGTGCCAGCAGTTACTCGGAGGGGTGGAATCAGCCCCAGCATTTT | - | TRBV6-6 | - | TRBJ1-5
CATTGTSYEQYF | TGTGCCACCACCGGGACTTCCTACGAGCAGTACTTC | - | TRBV28 | - | TRBJ2-7
CASSLVGPNQPQHF | TGTGCCAGCAGCCTAGTCGGCCCCAATCAGCCCCAGCATTTT | - | TRBV28 | - | TRBJ1-5
CSTDRAYEQYF | TGCAGCACGGACAGGGCCTACGAGCAGTACTTC | - | TRBV29-1 | TRBD1 | TRBJ2-7
CASSGANRQETQYF | TGCGCCAGCAGCGGGGCCAATCGTCAAGAGACCCAGTACTTC | few | TRBV5-1 | - | TRBJ2-5
CASSPGLAQETQYF | TGTGCCAGCAGTCCAGGCCTCGCTCAAGAGACCCAGTACTTC | - | TRBV28 | - | TRBJ2-5
CASSYSLNTEAFF | TGTGCCAGCAGTTACTCCCTAAACACTGAAGCTTTCTTT | - | TRBV6-5 | - | TRBJ1-1
CASSFLDTQLGRRNTEAFF | TGCGCCAGCAGCTTCTTGGATACACAGCTCGGGCGGCGGAACACTGAAGCTTTCTTT | - | TRBV4-1 | - | TRBJ1-1
CASSSGGVETQYF | TGTGCCAGCAGTTCCGGGGGGGTGGAGACCCAGTACTTC | once | TRBV6-6 | TRBD2 | TRBJ2-5